Sequencing of this T cell receptor beta chain was carried out in a study of memory B cells and T cells in multiple sclerosis. The study, taken as a whole, reports: Normalization was needed because clone-set size differences affected shared clonotype counts.

This clone was detected a few times. Antigen specificity is unknown. Repertoires were generated with immunoSEQ multiplex PCR, while TCRdb's copy carries only in-frame clones and drops some. In the table there are 35,000 to 55,000 clones, roughly 82% of which are singletons. The CDR3 has 13 amino acids. In germline, CDR1 is SGHDT, CDR2 YYEEEE. V lost 4 bases and J 5 bases, leaving 13 bases between the germline ends. Separate sequencing covered autoproliferating (CFSE-dim) and non-proliferating (CFSE-high) T cells from stimulus-free culture. Replicate wells were pooled after six to eight days of stimulus-free culture of approximately 50 million CFSE-labeled PBMCs. PBMCs were labeled with around 0.5 uM CFSE and cultured without exogenous stimuli.

This receptor was taken from a human donor with multiple sclerosis. The sequenced sample was PBMCs from blood kept in culture. The J gene is TRBJ2-7, the V gene TRBV5-6; D is perhaps TRBD1 (6 bases). In DNA form, the CDR3 reads TGTGCCAGCAGCGCCACAGGGATAGACGAGCAGTACTTC. Amino acids: CASSATGIDEQYF.